Below are 19 T cell receptor beta chains sequenced from a single sample in a study of CD8+ T cells in alopecia areata. Once RNA had been extracted, it was reverse transcribed into cDNA to act as the sequencing template. Assay: immunoSEQ multiplex PCR; the TCRdb copy retains only in-frame clones and omits some. The repertoire consists of 200,000 to 250,000 clones, with approximately 47% occurring once and the leading ten covering over 2%. The treatment here: oral pan-JAK inhibitor, 5-10 mg twice daily. The material was CD4+ T cells sorted from blood, obtained at approximately week 37, from a patient treated with tofacitinib. These receptors all stem from a human donor with alopecia areata.

This chain uses TRBV5-8 with TRBJ2-7; D tentatively reads TRBD1 or TRBD2 (6 bases each). V shed 5 bases and J shed 7 bases, with 13 bases lying between them. This CDR3 contains 12 residues. Germline CDR1 is SGHTS and CDR2 is YDEGEE. DNA for the CDR3: TGTGCCAGCAGGAGGGGGGCCGGGGAGCAGTACTTC. The encoded protein is CASRRGAGEQYF.

The chain combines TRBV6-5 with TRBJ2-7; TRBD2 matches 9 bases. This CDR3 region has 16 residues. Germline loops: CDR1 MNHEY, CDR2 SVGAGI. Trimming took 0 bases from V and 2 from J; bases not matched to a gene: 5. The CDR3 is CASSYSDAGGAYEQYF. CDR3 DNA: TGTGCCAGCAGTTACTCTGATGCGGGGGGGGCCTACGAGCAGTACTTC.

This clone was observed a handful of times. The gene calls are TRBV29-1 and TRBJ2-3; 8 nucleotides align to TRBD1. Germline lookup yields CDR1 SQVTM and CDR2 ANQGSEA. The trim removed 4 bases at V and 6 bases at J, leaving 9 bases unmatched. This CDR3 is built from 14 residues. CDR3 sequence reads: CSVARGQGLDTQYF. CDR3 DNA: TGCAGCGTTGCACGAGGACAGGGACTGGATACGCAGTATTTT.

In its sample, this clone was seen a few times. The rearrangement links TRBV29-1 to TRBJ2-5, with unresolved D. Germline assignment: CDR1 SQVTM and CDR2 ANQGSEA. The CDR3 consists of 11 residues. The V gene lost 2 bases and the J gene lost 4 bases, with 5 bases spanning the gap. DNA of the CDR3: TGCAGCGTTGAATGGGGAGAGACCCAGTACTTC. Its protein is CSVEWGETQYF. The complete variable domain, with remaining parts taken from reference TRBV29-1 and TRBJ2-5, reads SAVISQKPSRDICQRGTSLTIQCQVDSQVTMMFWYRQQPGQSLTLIATANQGSEATYESGFVIDKFPISRPNLTFSTLTVSNMSPEDSSIYLCSVEWGETQYFGPGTRLLVL.

This sequence joins TRBV7-9 and TRBJ1-1; the D gene is possibly TRBD1 (6 bases). The germline gives CDR1 SEHNR, CDR2 FQNEAQ (reference sequence). The CDR3 length is 13 residues. V was trimmed by 6 bases and J by 1 base, leaving 9 bases between them. The CDR3 is CASSGGRNTEAFF. In nucleotides, the CDR3 is TGTGCCAGCAGTGGGGGCAGGAACACTGAAGCTTTCTTT.

The genes are TRBV9 and TRBJ2-7, with D perhaps TRBD1 or TRBD2 (5 bases each). Germline CDR1 SGDLS, CDR2 YYNGEE. The CDR3 runs 16 residues. V lost 1 base, J lost 5 bases, and 19 bases lay in between. CDR3 loop: CASSVQSRGRYHEQYF. The CDR3 DNA sequence: TGTGCCAGCAGCGTACAATCGAGGGGCCGATATCACGAGCAGTACTTC.

This rearrangement joins TRBV30 to TRBJ2-2; 7 bases align to TRBD1. The CDR3 consists of 15 residues. The V and J ends lost 5 bases and 4 bases, in that order; junction bases with no gene match: 10. The germline V gene encodes CDR1 GTSNPN and CDR2 SVGIG (reference sequence). The CDR3 DNA sequence: TGTGCCTGGTTGTCGAACAGGGGTTTCACCGGGGAGCTGTTTTTT. This sequence encodes CAWLSNRGFTGELFF.

V is TRBV9 and J is TRBJ1-2; D call uncertain. The germline V gene encodes CDR1 SGDLS and CDR2 YYNGEE. Trimming left V 2 bases short and J 1 base short, with 12 bases between. The CDR3 length is 15 residues. CDR3 coding DNA: TGTGCCAGCAGCGTGGACCCGGGCCTTAACTATGGCTACACCTTC. It is translated as CASSVDPGLNYGYTF.

The chain carries TRBV2 and TRBJ1-2; D call uncertain. The CDR3 is 12 amino acids. Deletions cut 7 bases from V and 5 bases from J, with 11 bases between. CDR1 is SNHLY and CDR2 is FYNNEI in the germline V gene. CDR3 nucleotide sequence: TGTGCCAGCACAAGGAACATATATGGCTACACCTTC. Translation gives CASTRNIYGYTF.

The gene calls are TRBV5-6 and TRBJ1-5, with D unclear. The germline V gene encodes CDR1 SGHDT and CDR2 YYEEEE. The V end was cut by 1 base, the J end by 0 bases, with 11 bases between. The CDR3 contains 16 residues. The CDR3 coding sequence is TGTGCCAGCAGCTTGATGTCGAGTGATAGCAATCAGCCCCAGCATTTT. Translated: CASSLMSSDSNQPQHF.

The rearrangement links TRBV29-1 to TRBJ2-2; D perhaps matches TRBD1 (6 bases). V was cut by 0 bases and J by 5 bases, with 10 bases left in between. The CDR3 length is 14 residues. CDR1 and CDR2 from the germline V gene are SQVTM and ANQGSEA. CDR3: CSVEEARGTGELFF. In DNA form, the CDR3 reads TGCAGCGTTGAAGAAGCAAGGGGGACCGGGGAGCTGTTTTTT.

This rearrangement joins TRBV7-8 to TRBJ2-3; 11 positions match TRBD2. This CDR3 contains 15 residues. V lost 4 bases to trimming and J lost 3 bases; unmatched junction nucleotides: 3. CDR1 and CDR2 from the germline V gene are SGHVS and FQNEAQ. CDR3 amino acids: CASSWTSGLTDTQYF. CDR3 DNA sequence: TGTGCCAGCAGCTGGACTAGCGGGCTTACAGATACGCAGTATTTT.

The CDR3 region is CASSLTGAGQYNEQFF. In nucleotides, the CDR3 is TGTGCCAGCTCACTCACGGGGGCGGGGCAATACAATGAGCAGTTCTTC. This chain links TRBV18 with TRBJ2-1; D is possibly TRBD1 or TRBD2 (6 bases each). V gave up 4 bases and J gave up 4 bases, with 17 bases separating them. The CDR3 contains 16 residues. Germline V gene lookup returns CDR1 KGHSH and CDR2 LQKENI.

This clone was recorded a few times. The rearrangement links TRBV29-1 to TRBJ2-7; TRBD1 aligns across 9 bases. This CDR3 is 12 amino acids long. The V segment lost 7 bases and the J segment 3 bases; nucleotides outside the gene matches: 4. Germline-derived CDR1 and CDR2 are SQVTM and ANQGSEA. The CDR3 bases are TGCAGCGGGGGACAGGGACTCTACGAGCAGTACTTC. This gives the protein CSGGQGLYEQYF.

This clone was seen more than once but under ten times. The sample carries other DNA sequences with the same CDR3. The DNA for the CDR3 is TGCAGCGTCGGGACAGATACGCAGTATTTT. Protein product: CSVGTDTQYF. The chain is built from TRBV29-1 and TRBJ2-3, with D unresolved. The germline CDR1 and CDR2 sequences are SQVTM and ANQGSEA. There are 10 residues in the CDR3. Trimming pared 6 bases from V and 3 bases from J, leaving 4 bases between.

Of note for this clone: One end of the junction does not line up with germline, which may come from a read error. V and J are TRBV29-1 and TRBJ2-3, with D perhaps matching TRBD1 (6 bases). This CDR3 region has 13 residues. Per the germline V gene, CDR1 is SQVTM and CDR2 is ANQGSEA. The CDR3 nucleotides are TGCAGCGTGGAAGGAGTACAGGGAGATACGCAGTATTTT. Protein product: CSVEGVQGDTQYF.

The gene calls are TRBV4-3 and TRBJ2-3; D not resolved. V lost 0 bases, J lost 7 bases, and 17 bases lay in between. The CDR3 has 16 amino acids. Per germline, CDR1 LGHNA and CDR2 YSLEER. CDR3 protein: CASSQDPPEVGYTQYF. In DNA, the CDR3 is TGCGCCAGCAGCCAAGATCCGCCAGAGGTCGGGTATACGCAGTATTTT.

The CDR3 nucleotides read TGTGCCAGCAGCCAAGTTTCGACTAGGAGTGAGCAGTTCTTC. Residues: CASSQVSTRSEQFF. The chain has TRBV14 and TRBJ2-1; perhaps TRBD2 as D (6 bases). The CDR3 loop spans 14 amino acids. V gave up 1 base and J gave up 9 bases, with 13 bases separating them. Germline V gene sequence: CDR1 SGHDN, CDR2 FVKESK.

This clone was detected a few times. The rearrangement joins TRBV5-1 to TRBJ2-1; 9 bases agree with TRBD2. Germline CDR1 and CDR2: SGHRS and YFSETQ. The CDR3 runs to 17 residues. The V segment lost 5 bases and the J segment 8 bases; nucleotides outside the gene matches: 17. The CDR3 sequence: CASSLAGSAGGRYEQFF. For the CDR3, the DNA is TGCGCCAGCAGTCTCGCCGGGAGTGCGGGAGGGCGGTATGAGCAGTTCTTC.